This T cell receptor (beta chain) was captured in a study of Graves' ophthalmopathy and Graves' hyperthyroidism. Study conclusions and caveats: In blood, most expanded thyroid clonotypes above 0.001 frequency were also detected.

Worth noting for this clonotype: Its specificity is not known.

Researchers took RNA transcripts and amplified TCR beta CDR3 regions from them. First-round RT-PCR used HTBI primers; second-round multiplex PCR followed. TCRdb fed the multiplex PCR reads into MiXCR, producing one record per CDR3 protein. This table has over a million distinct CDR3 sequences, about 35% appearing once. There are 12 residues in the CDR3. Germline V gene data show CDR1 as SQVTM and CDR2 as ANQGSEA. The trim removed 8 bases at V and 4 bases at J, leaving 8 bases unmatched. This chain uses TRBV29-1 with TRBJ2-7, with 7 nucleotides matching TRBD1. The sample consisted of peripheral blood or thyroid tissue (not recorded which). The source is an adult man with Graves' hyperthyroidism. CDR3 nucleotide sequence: TGCAGCTTGGAAGGGGGCAGGTACGAGCAGTACTTC. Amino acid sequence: CSLEGGRYEQYF.